The 14 T cell receptor beta chains given below trace back to one sample, sequenced in a study of regulatory T cells in long-lasting Graves disease. HTBI primers from iRepertoire and Arm-PCR of CDR3 regions yielded the TCR beta libraries. TCRdb re-called the multiplex PCR reads through MiXCR, storing one row per CDR3 protein. The sample carries a few hundred thousand distinct CDR3 sequences, roughly a fifth recorded once. Time point described: persistent/refractory GD, antithyroid drugs over 5 years with positive TRAb. Construction of the TCR library relied on RNA isolated from PBMCs. The sample consisted of peripheral blood mononuclear cells (PBMCs), taken when the disease was refractory, from a patient treated with antithyroid drugs. The origin of the receptors is a female donor with Graves disease.

V usage is TRBV6-1 and J usage is TRBJ2-1; D not resolved. Trimming removed 8 bases from V and 0 bases from J, with 17 bases in between. The CDR3 has 16 amino acids. Germline assignment: CDR1 MNHNS and CDR2 SASEGT. The DNA for the CDR3 is TGTGCCAGCCACCCTAGTCGGTTTAGCTCCTACAATGAGCAGTTCTTC. It specifies CASHPSRFSSYNEQFF.

Ten or more counts support this clonotype. V usage is TRBV28 and J usage is TRBJ2-2; maybe TRBD2 (6 bases). The germline gives CDR1 MDHEN, CDR2 SYDVKM. The CDR3 is made up of 16 amino acids. The V gene lost 5 bases and the J gene lost 1 base, with 14 bases spanning the gap. This CDR3 reads CASSPKISGNTGELFF. The CDR3 DNA reads as TGTGCCAGCAGTCCGAAAATTAGCGGGAACACCGGGGAGCTGTTTTTT.

The table lists this clonotype with many counts. The rearrangement joins TRBV28 to TRBJ1-1, with D tentatively TRBD1 (5 bases). The germline V gene has CDR1 MDHEN and CDR2 SYDVKM. The CDR3 has 13 residues. V was cut by 7 bases and J by 4 bases, with 13 bases left in between. The CDR3 sequence is CASTRGSVTEAFF. The CDR3 DNA is TGTGCCAGCACACGGGGCTCAGTCACTGAAGCTTTCTTT. The variable domain in full, with the rest retrieved from reference TRBV28 and TRBJ1-1, is DVKVTQSSRYLVKRTGEKVFLECVQDMDHENMFWYRQDPGLGLRLIYFSYDVKMKEKGDIPEGYSVSREKKERFSLILESASTNQTSMYLCASTRGSVTEAFFGQGTRLTVV.

This clonotype was detected ten times or more. CDR3 bases: TGTGCCAGCAGCCGACGGGGGATCCATGGCTACACCTTC. Its translation: CASSRRGIHGYTF. The chain links TRBV3-1 to TRBJ1-2, with D tentatively TRBD1 (5 bases). This CDR3 has 13 residues. Germline-derived CDR1 and CDR2 are LGHDT and YNNKEL (reference sequence). V was clipped by 4 bases and J by 6 bases, with 12 bases between them.

As to this clonotype: With a much larger clone just one base away, this may be a read error. V usage is TRBV6-2 or TRBV6-3 and J usage is TRBJ1-5, with D hard to call. The germline V and J ends were trimmed by 6 bases and 3 bases, with 12 bases remaining between them. The CDR3 length is 14 residues. Germline CDR1 reads MNHEY; CDR2 reads SVGEGT. CDR3 coding DNA: TGTGCCAGCAGATTCGACGGGGACAATCAGCCCCAGCATTTT. It specifies CASRFDGDNQPQHF.

This clonotype was observed a few times. The J gene is TRBJ1-5, the V gene TRBV6-9; no clear D. The germline V gene has CDR1 MNHGY and CDR2 SVAAGI. The CDR3 loop spans 14 amino acids. The V end was cut by 2 bases, the J end by 7 bases, with 12 bases between. The CDR3 region is CASSYTSAGQPQHF. CDR3 coding DNA: TGTGCCAGCAGTTATACTAGTGCAGGACAGCCCCAGCATTTT.

In this sample, this clonotype turned up many times. The gene calls are TRBV24-1 and TRBJ1-2; TRBD1 is a possible D gene (5 bases). The V gene lost 4 bases and the J gene lost 7 bases, with 15 bases spanning the gap. This CDR3 comprises 14 residues. Germline V gives CDR1 KGHDR, CDR2 SFDVKD. DNA for the CDR3: TGTGCCACCAGTGACCTGTCGACAGAGGTTGGCTACACCTTC. It is translated as CATSDLSTEVGYTF.

This clonotype was seen a few times. V usage is TRBV5-6 and J usage is TRBJ1-1, with no clear D. The CDR3 length is 13 residues. Germline V CDR1 and CDR2: SGHDT, YYEEEE. V lost 5 bases and J 1 base, leaving 9 bases between the germline ends. The CDR3 nucleotides are TGTGCCAGCAGGATCCTCGGGAACACTGAAGCTTTCTTT. Translation gives CASRILGNTEAFF.

This clonotype was counted ten times or more. The chain uses TRBV24-1 and TRBJ2-7; weak D call: TRBD2 (5 bases). CDR1 is KGHDR and CDR2 is SFDVKD in the germline V gene. CDR3 size: 14 residues. Trimming shortened V by 5 bases and J by 6 bases, and 16 bases separated the two germline ends. In DNA, the CDR3 is TGTGCCACCAGTGCCCCGGGTCAAGAGGGCGAGCAGTACTTC. It encodes CATSAPGQEGEQYF.

In its sample, this clonotype was seen many times. The rearrangement joins TRBV12-3 or TRBV12-4 to TRBJ2-5, with D possibly matching TRBD2 (5 bases). V was pared by 11 bases and J by 5 bases, with 18 bases between. This CDR3 is 13 amino acids long. The CDR3 is CASKAGRWETQYF. CDR3 in DNA: TGTGCCTCCAAGGCGGGCAGATGGGAGACCCAGTACTTC.

V is TRBV28 and J is TRBJ2-2, with TRBD2 as a possible D gene (6 bases). Trimming left V 5 bases short and J 2 bases short, with 18 bases between. The germline V gene has CDR1 MDHEN and CDR2 SYDVKM. This CDR3 region has 17 residues. The chain's CDR3 is CASSLDWAGQNTGELFF. The CDR3 DNA follows: TGTGCCAGCAGTCTTGATTGGGCGGGGCAAAACACCGGGGAGCTGTTTTTT.

This clonotype was picked up many times. V and J are TRBV2 and TRBJ2-5, with unresolved D. CDR1 is SNHLY and CDR2 is FYNNEI in the germline V gene. The CDR3 extends over 13 amino acids. With 6 bases removed from V and 5 bases from J, the gap between germline ends came to 13 bases. CDR3 coding DNA: TGTGCCAGCAGGATGTTAAGAAGGGAGACCCAGTACTTC. It specifies CASRMLRRETQYF.

V is TRBV14 and J is TRBJ2-3; D possibly matches TRBD1 or TRBD2 (5 bases each). CDR3 length: 17 residues. V lost 6 bases and J lost 5, with 24 bases in between. Germline CDR1 is SGHDN and CDR2 is FVKESK. CDR3: CASRPDGGPITGDTQYF. Here the CDR3 DNA reads TGTGCCAGCAGACCCGATGGGGGACCGATAACGGGAGATACGCAGTATTTT.

The V gene is TRBV19, the J gene TRBJ2-5, with 11 bases matching TRBD2. Per the germline V gene, CDR1 is LNHDA and CDR2 is SQIVND (reference sequence). Trimming cost V 5 bases and J 4 bases; bases outside gene matches: 12. This CDR3 is 17 amino acids long. CDR3 sequence: CASSPTGSGLAGETQYF. The CDR3 DNA reads as TGTGCCAGTAGTCCTACAGGATCCGGACTAGCGGGAGAGACCCAGTACTTC.